The present T cell receptor beta chain was sequenced within a study of T cell changes during pregnancy in multiple sclerosis. V lost 0 bases to trimming and J lost 6 bases; unmatched junction nucleotides: 5. Germline V CDR1 and CDR2: MNHEY, SVGAGI. The CDR3 consists of 15 residues. This clone appeared a single time. The protocol was immunoSEQ multiplex PCR, while the TCRdb copy is restricted to in-frame clones and leaves out a portion. The sample has roughly 41,000 clones, less than 95% seen once. The chain is built from TRBV6-5 and TRBJ2-1; 7 nucleotides line up with TRBD1. The sequencing here drew on peripheral blood, taken in the third trimester of pregnancy. The sequence was collected from a female donor with multiple sclerosis, enrolled in a pregnancy study. In nucleotides, the CDR3 is TGTGCCAGCAGTTACTCTGGGGACAGTATCAATGAGCAGTTCTTC. Amino acid sequence: CASSYSGDSINEQFF.